This TCR beta chain was obtained from a study of blood T cell repertoires in COVID-19. Clones were sequenced by immunoSEQ multiplex PCR, and TCRdb holds only the in-frame ones, with some missing. The data contain 250,000 or so clones, approximately 90% of them singletons. Enrolled through a virtual design, the participants were between about 18 and 89 years of age and came from about two dozen US areas. Someone with COVID-19 had been met by exposed participants within 2 weeks before study entry. The source of this sequence is a man aged 40-55 years who had been exposed to COVID-19. Material: PBMCs or T cells enriched from blood (not recorded which).

The CDR3 DNA follows: TGTGCCAGCAGCCCGCGACTAGCGGGAGGGGGGAGCACAGATACGCAGTATTTT. This gives the protein CASSPRLAGGGSTDTQYF. The V gene is TRBV7-2, the J gene TRBJ2-3; TRBD2 aligns across 14 bases. The V segment lost 5 bases and the J segment 0 bases; nucleotides outside the gene matches: 7. This CDR3 contains 18 residues. Germline V gives CDR1 SGHTA, CDR2 FQGNSA.